A selection of T cell receptor beta chains follows, all from one sample in a study of blood T cells in healthy people across ages. Each CDR3 protein gets one entry after TCRdb re-called the 5' RACE reads with MiXCR. The sample has about 1,400,000 distinct CDR3 sequences, around 59% seen once. The specimen was blood. These receptors came from a young man in good health. The CDR3 runs from the conserved cysteine through the conserved F or W. Fields, in order: CDR3 protein, CDR3 DNA, J gene, clone size, D gene, V gene. The D gene is left open where the match is weak. Clone size, where shown, is once, few, many, or a class for clones that have expanded.

CDR3 protein: CASKGVYGYTF
CDR3 DNA: TGTGCCAGCAAGGGGGTATATGGCTACACCTTC
J gene: TRBJ1-2
clone size: few
D gene: .
V gene: TRBV6-1

CDR3 protein: CASSQEWGGPYNEQFF
CDR3 DNA: TGTGCCAGCAGCCAAGAGTGGGGAGGCCCCTACAATGAGCAGTTCTTC
J gene: TRBJ2-1
clone size: few
D gene: .
V gene: TRBV4-2

CDR3 protein: CASSWGQTTGELFF
CDR3 DNA: TGCGCCAGCAGCTGGGGGCAGACGACCGGGGAGCTGTTTTTT
J gene: TRBJ2-2
clone size: once
D gene: .
V gene: TRBV5-1

CDR3 protein: CASSNQGPQPQHF
CDR3 DNA: TGCGCCAGCAGTAATCAGGGGCCTCAGCCCCAGCATTTT
J gene: TRBJ1-5
clone size: few
D gene: .
V gene: TRBV4-1

CDR3 protein: CASSYSNQANEQYF
CDR3 DNA: TGTGCCAGCAGTTACTCGAACCAGGCCAACGAGCAGTACTTC
J gene: TRBJ2-7
clone size: .
D gene: .
V gene: TRBV6-5

CDR3 protein: CAITRGTEAFF
CDR3 DNA: TGTGCCATCACCCGTGGCACTGAAGCTTTCTTT
J gene: TRBJ1-1
clone size: .
D gene: .
V gene: TRBV10-3

CDR3 protein: CASSPGTGPEYF
CDR3 DNA: TGTGCCAGCAGCCCGGGGACAGGCCCAGAGTATTTT
J gene: TRBJ2-3
clone size: .
D gene: TRBD1
V gene: TRBV7-9

CDR3 protein: CSARDLKGAGYGYTF
CDR3 DNA: TGCAGTGCTAGAGATCTCAAGGGGGCGGGCTATGGCTACACCTTC
J gene: TRBJ1-2
clone size: .
D gene: TRBD1
V gene: TRBV20-1

CDR3 protein: CASSQGPGGYEETQYF
CDR3 DNA: TGCGCCAGCAGCCAAGGTCCGGGAGGGTATGAGGAGACCCAGTACTTC
J gene: TRBJ2-5
clone size: few
D gene: TRBD2
V gene: TRBV4-1

CDR3 protein: CASSHATGSYGYTF
CDR3 DNA: TGTGCCAGCAGCCACGCGACAGGAAGCTATGGCTACACCTTC
J gene: TRBJ1-2
clone size: .
D gene: .
V gene: TRBV3-1

CDR3 protein: CASTLGLAPYEQYF
CDR3 DNA: TGTGCCAGCACTCTGGGACTAGCCCCCTACGAGCAGTACTTC
J gene: TRBJ2-7
clone size: .
D gene: TRBD2
V gene: TRBV28